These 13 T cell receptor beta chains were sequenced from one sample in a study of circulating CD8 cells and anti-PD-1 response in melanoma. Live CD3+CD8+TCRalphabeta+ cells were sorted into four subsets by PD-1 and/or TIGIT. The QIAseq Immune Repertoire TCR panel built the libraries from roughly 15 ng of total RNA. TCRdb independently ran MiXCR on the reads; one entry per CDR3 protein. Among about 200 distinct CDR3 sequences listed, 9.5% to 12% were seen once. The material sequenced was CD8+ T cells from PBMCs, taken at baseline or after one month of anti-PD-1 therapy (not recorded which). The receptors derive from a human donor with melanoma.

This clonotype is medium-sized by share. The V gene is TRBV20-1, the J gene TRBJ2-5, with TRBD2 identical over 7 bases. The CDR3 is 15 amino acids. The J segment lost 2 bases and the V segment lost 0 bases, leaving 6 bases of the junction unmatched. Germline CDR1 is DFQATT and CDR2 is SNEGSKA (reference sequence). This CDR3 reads CSARDGDGRQETQYF. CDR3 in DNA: TGCAGTGCTAGAGATGGGGACGGGAGGCAAGAGACCCAGTACTTC.

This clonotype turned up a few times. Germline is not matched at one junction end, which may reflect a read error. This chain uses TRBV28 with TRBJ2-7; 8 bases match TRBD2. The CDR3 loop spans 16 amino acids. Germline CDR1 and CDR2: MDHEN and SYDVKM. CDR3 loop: CASSLTVAGGPYEQYF. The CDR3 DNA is TGTGCCAGCAGTTTAACGGTCGCGGGAGGCCCCTACGAGCAATACTTC.

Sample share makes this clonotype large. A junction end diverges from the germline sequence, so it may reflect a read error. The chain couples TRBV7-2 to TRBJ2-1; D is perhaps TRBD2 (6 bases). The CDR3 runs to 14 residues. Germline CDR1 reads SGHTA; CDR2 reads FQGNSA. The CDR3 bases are TGTGCCAGCAGCTTTGCGGGGCCCCACAATGAGCAGCTCTTC. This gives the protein CASSFAGPHNEQLF.

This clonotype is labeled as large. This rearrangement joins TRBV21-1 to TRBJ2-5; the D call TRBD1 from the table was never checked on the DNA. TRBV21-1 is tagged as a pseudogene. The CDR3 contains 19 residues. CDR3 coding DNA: TGTGCCAGCAGCAAGTTGGGATATCTCCGTCCCAGGGGTGGGCAGACCCAGTACTTC. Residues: CASSKLGYLRPRGGQTQYF.

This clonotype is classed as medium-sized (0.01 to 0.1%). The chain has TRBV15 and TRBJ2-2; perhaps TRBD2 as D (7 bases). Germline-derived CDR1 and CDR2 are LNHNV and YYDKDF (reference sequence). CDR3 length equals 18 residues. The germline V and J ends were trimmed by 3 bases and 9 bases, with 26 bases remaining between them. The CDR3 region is CATSSRSLLGGAKRELFF. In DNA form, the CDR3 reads TGTGCCACCAGCAGCCGAAGCCTACTGGGGGGGGCTAAACGGGAGCTGTTTTTT. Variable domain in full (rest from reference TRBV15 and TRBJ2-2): DAMVIQNPRYQVTQFGKPVTLSCSQTLNHNVMYWYQQKSSQAPKLLFHYYDKDFNNEADTPDNFQSRRPNTSFCFLDIRSPGLGDTAMYLCATSSRSLLGGAKRELFFGEGSRLTVL.

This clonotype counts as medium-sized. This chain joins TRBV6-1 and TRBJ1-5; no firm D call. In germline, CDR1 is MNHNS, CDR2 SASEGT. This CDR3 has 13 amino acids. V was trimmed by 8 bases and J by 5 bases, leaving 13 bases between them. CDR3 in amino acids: CASVPDVYQPQHF. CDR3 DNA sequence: TGTGCCAGCGTCCCTGACGTTTATCAGCCCCAGCATTTT.

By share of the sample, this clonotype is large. This CDR3 reads CASSLQLGTGEQYF. The CDR3 region has the DNA TGTGCCAGCAGTTTACAGTTGGGTACGGGAGAGCAGTACTTC. V is TRBV27 and J is TRBJ2-7, with D possibly TRBD2 on 5 matching bases. The V gene's germline CDR1 is MNHEY and CDR2 SMNVEV (reference sequence). The CDR3 is made up of 14 amino acids. V lost 2 bases and J 7 bases, leaving 15 bases between the germline ends.

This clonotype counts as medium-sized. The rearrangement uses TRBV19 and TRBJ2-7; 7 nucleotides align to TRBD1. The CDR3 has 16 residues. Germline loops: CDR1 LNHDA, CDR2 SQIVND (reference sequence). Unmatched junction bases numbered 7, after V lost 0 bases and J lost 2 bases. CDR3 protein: CASSIDRDSDTYEQYF. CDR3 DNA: TGTGCCAGTAGTATAGATCGGGACAGCGATACCTACGAGCAGTACTTC.

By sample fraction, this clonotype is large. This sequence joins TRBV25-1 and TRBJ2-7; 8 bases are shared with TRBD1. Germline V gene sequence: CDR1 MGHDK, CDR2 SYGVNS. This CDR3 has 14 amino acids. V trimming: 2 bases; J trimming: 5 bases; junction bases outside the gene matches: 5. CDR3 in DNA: TGTGCCAGCAGTGAAACCCTGACAGGGGACGAGCAGTACTTC. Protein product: CASSETLTGDEQYF.

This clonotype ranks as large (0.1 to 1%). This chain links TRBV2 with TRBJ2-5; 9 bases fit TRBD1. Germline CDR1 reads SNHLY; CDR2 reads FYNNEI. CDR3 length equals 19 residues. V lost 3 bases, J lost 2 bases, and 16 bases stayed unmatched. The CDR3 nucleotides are TGTGCCAGCAGTGACACACCCCCCGGGACAGGGAATGGGCAAGAGACCCAGTACTTC. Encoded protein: CASSDTPPGTGNGQETQYF.

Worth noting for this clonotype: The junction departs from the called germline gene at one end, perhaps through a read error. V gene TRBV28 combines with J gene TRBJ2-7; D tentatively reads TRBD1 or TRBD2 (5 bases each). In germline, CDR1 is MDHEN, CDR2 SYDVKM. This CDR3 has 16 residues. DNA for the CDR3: TGTGCCAGCAGTTTGTCGGAAGCCTCGGGGCTCTACGGGCAGTACTTC. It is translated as CASSLSEASGLYGQYF.

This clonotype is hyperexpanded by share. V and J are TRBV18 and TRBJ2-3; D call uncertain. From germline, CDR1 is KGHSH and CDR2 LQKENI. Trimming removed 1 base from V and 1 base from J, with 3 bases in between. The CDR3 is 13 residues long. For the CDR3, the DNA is TGTGCCAGCTCACCACTAGGCACAGATACGCAGTATTTT. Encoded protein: CASSPLGTDTQYF.

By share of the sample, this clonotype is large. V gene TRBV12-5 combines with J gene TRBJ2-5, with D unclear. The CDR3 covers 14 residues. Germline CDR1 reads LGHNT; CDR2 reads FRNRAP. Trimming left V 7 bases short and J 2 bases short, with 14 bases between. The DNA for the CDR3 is TGTGCTAGTGCCGCCGTGGACGGACAAGAGACCCAGTACTTC. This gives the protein CASAAVDGQETQYF.